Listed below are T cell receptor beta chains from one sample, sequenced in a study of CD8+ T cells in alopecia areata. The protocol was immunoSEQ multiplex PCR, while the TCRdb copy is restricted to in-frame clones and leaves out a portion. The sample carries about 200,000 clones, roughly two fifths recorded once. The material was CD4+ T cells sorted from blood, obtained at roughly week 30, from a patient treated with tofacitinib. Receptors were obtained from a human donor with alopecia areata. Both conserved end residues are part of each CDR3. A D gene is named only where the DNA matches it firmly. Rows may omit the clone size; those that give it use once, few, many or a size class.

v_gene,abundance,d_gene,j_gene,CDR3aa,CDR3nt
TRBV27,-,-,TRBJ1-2,CASSLRWNYGYTF,TGTGCCAGCAGTTTAAGGTGGAACTATGGCTACACCTTC
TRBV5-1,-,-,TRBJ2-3,CASSLEVPSTDTQYF,TGCGCCAGCAGCTTGGAAGTCCCTAGCACAGATACGCAGTATTTT
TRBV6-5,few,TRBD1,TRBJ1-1,CASSSQGAVDTEAFF,TGTGCCAGCAGTTCCCAGGGGGCGGTGGACACTGAAGCTTTCTTT
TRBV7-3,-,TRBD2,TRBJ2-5,CASSLTGRGGETQYF,TGTGCCAGCAGCCTTACTGGTCGGGGGGGCGAGACCCAGTACTTC
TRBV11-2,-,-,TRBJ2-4,CASSRGTKNIQYF,TGTGCCAGCAGCCGGGGGACCAAAAACATTCAGTACTTC
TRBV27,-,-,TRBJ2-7,CASSLSLRFYEQYF,TGTGCCAGCAGTTTATCGCTCAGGTTCTACGAGCAGTACTTC
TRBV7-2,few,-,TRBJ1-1,CASSLRAGEPFF,TGTGCCAGCAGCTTAAGAGCAGGGGAGCCTTTCTTT
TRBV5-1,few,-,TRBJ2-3,CASSLADRWEDTQYF,TGCGCCAGCAGCTTGGCGGATAGGTGGGAAGATACGCAGTATTTT
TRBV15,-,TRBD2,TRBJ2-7,CATSRTSGSFGYEQYF,TGTGCCACCAGCAGGACTAGCGGGAGTTTTGGCTACGAGCAGTACTTC
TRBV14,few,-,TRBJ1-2,CASSQVLNYGYTF,TGTGCCAGCAGCCAAGTCTTGAACTATGGCTACACCTTC
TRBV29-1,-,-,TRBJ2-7,CSVETGLEGGEQYF,TGCAGCGTTGAGACGGGCCTCGAAGGAGGGGAGCAGTACTTC
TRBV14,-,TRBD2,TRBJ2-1,CASSQDSVVLAGVGNEQFF,TGTGCCAGCAGCCAAGATTCTGTAGTACTAGCGGGGGTAGGCAATGAGCAGTTCTTC
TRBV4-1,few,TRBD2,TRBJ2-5,CASSQDLVGLASSTQYF,TGCGCCAGCAGCCAAGATCTTGTTGGACTAGCGAGCTCGACCCAGTACTTC
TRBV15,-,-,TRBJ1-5,CATSSQTGTGPNQPQHF,TGTGCCACCAGCAGCCAAACAGGGACGGGCCCCAATCAGCCCCAGCATTTT
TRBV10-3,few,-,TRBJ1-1,CAISGPMNTEAFF,TGTGCCATCAGTGGGCCGATGAACACTGAAGCTTTCTTT
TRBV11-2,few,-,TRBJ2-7,CASSLVRGIYEQYF,TGTGCCAGCAGCTTAGTGAGGGGCATCTACGAGCAGTACTTC